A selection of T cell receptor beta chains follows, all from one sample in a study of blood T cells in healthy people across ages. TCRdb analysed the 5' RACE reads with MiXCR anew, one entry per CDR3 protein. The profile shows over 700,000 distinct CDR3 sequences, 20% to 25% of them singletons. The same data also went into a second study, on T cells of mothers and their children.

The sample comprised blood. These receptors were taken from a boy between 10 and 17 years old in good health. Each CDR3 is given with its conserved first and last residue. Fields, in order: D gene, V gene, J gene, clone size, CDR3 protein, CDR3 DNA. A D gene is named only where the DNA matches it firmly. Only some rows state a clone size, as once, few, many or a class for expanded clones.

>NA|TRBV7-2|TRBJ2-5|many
CASSLVSSQETQYF
TGTGCCAGCAGCTTAGTTAGCAGTCAAGAGACCCAGTACTTC
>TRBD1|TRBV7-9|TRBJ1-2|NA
CASSLAGQVRDSYGYTF
TGTGCCAGCAGCTTAGCCGGACAGGTGAGGGACAGCTATGGCTACACCTTC
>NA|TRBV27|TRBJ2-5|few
CASSLWVRETQYF
TGTGCCAGCAGTTTATGGGTCCGAGAGACCCAGTACTTC
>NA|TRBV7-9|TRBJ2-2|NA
CASSLSAPTGELFF
TGTGCCAGCAGCTTATCTGCGCCGACCGGGGAGCTGTTTTTT
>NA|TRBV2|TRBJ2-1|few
CASSEKGGYNEQFF
TGTGCCAGCAGTGAAAAGGGGGGATACAATGAGCAGTTCTTC
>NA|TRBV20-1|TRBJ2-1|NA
CSAQHPEISYNEQFF
TGCAGTGCCCAACACCCGGAGATATCCTACAATGAGCAGTTCTTC
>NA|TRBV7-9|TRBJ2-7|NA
CASTLAYEQYF
TGTGCCAGCACCCTAGCTTACGAGCAGTACTTC
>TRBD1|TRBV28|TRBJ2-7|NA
CASSPPGTGNEQYF
TGTGCCAGCAGTCCGCCCGGGACAGGAAACGAGCAGTACTTC
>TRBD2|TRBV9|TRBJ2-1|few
CASSSGLVPYNEQFF
TGTGCCAGCAGCTCTGGACTAGTCCCATACAATGAGCAGTTCTTC
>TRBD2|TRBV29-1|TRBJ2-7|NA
CSVKGLAGGLEQYF
TGCAGCGTCAAGGGACTAGCGGGAGGACTCGAGCAGTACTTC
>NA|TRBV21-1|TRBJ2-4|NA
CASGLAKNIQYF
TGTGCCAGCGGTCTAGCCAAAAACATTCAGTACTTC
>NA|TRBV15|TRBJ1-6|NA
CATSTAGGYSPLHF
TGTGCCACCAGCACCGCGGGGGGCTATTCACCCCTCCACTTT
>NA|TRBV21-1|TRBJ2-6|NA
CASSKNGFPGQGYGANVLTF
TGTGCCAGCAGCAAAAATGGGTTCCCGGGACAGGGTTATGGGGCCAACGTCCTGACTTTC
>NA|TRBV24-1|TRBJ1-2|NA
CATSDSGRAGRGYTF
TGTGCCACCAGTGATTCGGGGCGCGCAGGTCGTGGCTACACCTTC
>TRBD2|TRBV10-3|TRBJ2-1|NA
CAISEAGGSNEQFF
TGTGCCATCAGTGAGGCGGGAGGGTCCAATGAGCAGTTCTTC
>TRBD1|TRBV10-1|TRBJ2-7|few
CASSQVVGGGEQYF
TGCGCCAGCAGCCAAGTCGTAGGGGGCGGCGAGCAGTACTTC
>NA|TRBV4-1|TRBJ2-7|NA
CASSPRQRYEQYF
TGCGCCAGCAGCCCCCGACAGCGGTACGAGCAGTACTTC
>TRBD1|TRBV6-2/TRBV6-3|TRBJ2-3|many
CASSYGQGISTDTQYF
TGTGCCAGCAGTTACGGACAGGGGATATCCACAGATACGCAGTATTTT
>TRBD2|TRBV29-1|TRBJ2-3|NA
CSVAASGRRDTQYF
TGCAGCGTTGCGGCTAGCGGGAGAAGGGATACGCAGTATTTT
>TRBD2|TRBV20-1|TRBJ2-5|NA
CSARNTSGIEPETQYF
TGCAGTGCTAGGAATACTAGCGGGATCGAACCAGAGACCCAGTACTTC
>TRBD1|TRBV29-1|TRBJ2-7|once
CSGGQGPSSYEQYF
TGCAGCGGGGGACAGGGGCCCTCAAGCTACGAGCAGTACTTC
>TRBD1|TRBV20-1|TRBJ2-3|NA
CSARALDRSNTDTQYF
TGCAGTGCTAGAGCTCTGGACAGGTCTAACACAGATACGCAGTATTTT
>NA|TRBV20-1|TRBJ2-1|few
CSARSGIEQFF
TGCAGTGCTAGATCCGGGATTGAGCAGTTCTTC
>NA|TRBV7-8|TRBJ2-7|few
CASSPRLRGEDGQYF
TGTGCCAGCAGCCCCCGATTACGGGGAGAAGACGGGCAGTACTTC
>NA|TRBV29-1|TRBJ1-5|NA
CSVLLQDNQPQHF
TGCAGCGTACTCCTGCAGGACAATCAGCCCCAGCATTTT
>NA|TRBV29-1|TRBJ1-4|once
CSVESGERLFF
TGCAGCGTTGAATCCGGTGAAAGACTGTTTTTT
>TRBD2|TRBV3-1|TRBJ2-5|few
CASSQGTRPIEQYF
TGTGCCAGCAGCCAAGGGACTAGACCTATTGAGCAGTACTTC
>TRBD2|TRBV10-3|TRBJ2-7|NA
CAISPSGTNEQYF
TGTGCCATCAGCCCTAGCGGGACGAACGAGCAGTACTTC
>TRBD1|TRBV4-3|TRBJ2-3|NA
CASSQNLAGTGTLSTQYF
TGCGCCAGCAGCCAAAACTTGGCCGGGACAGGGACCCTCAGTACGCAGTATTTT
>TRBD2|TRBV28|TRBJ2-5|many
CASSLGTNDETQYF
TGTGCCAGCAGTTTGGGGACTAACGACGAGACCCAGTACTTC
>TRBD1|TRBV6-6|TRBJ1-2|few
CASSYLGQGNYGYTF
TGTGCCAGCAGTTACTTGGGACAGGGGAACTATGGCTACACCTTC
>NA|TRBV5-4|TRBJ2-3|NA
CASNVDSTDTQYF
TGTGCCAGCAATGTCGACAGTACAGATACGCAGTATTTT
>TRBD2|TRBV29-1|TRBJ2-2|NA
CSVQQRGHTGELFF
TGCAGCGTCCAACAGCGGGGCCACACCGGGGAGCTGTTTTTT